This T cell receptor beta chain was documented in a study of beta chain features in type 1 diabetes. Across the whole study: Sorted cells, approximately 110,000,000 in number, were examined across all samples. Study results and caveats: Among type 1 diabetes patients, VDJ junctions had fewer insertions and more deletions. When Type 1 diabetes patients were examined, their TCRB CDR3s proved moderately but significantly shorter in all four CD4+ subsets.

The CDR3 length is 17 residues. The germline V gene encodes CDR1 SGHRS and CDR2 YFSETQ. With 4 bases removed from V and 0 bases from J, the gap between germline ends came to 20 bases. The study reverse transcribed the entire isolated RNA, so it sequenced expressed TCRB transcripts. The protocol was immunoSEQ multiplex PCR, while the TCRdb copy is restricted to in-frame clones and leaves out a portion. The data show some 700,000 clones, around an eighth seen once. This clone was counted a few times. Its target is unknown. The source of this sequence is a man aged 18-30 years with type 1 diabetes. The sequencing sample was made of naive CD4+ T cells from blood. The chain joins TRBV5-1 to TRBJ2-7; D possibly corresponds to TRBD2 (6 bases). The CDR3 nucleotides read TGCGCCAGCAGCCTCACTAGCCGAACCTCTACCTCCTACGAGCAGTACTTC. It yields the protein CASSLTSRTSTSYEQYF. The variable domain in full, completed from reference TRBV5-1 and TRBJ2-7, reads KAGVTQTPRYLIKTRGQQVTLSCSPISGHRSVSWYQQTPGQGLQFLFEYFSETQRNKGNFPGRFSGRQFSNSRSEMNVSTLELGDSALYLCASSLTSRTSTSYEQYFGPGTRLTVT.